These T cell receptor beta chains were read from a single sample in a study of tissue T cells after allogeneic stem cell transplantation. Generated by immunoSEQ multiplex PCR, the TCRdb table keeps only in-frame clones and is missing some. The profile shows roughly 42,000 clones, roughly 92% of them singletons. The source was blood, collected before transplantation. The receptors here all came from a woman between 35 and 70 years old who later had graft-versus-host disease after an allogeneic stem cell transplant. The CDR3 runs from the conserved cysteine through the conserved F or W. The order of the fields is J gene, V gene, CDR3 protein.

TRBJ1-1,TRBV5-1,CASSLSELNTEAFF
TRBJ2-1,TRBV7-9,CASSLVGWQGNEQFF
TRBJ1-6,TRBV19,CASRPGQPNSPLHF
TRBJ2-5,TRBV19,CASSTAGTGTALVAQYF
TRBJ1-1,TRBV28,CASSLSGNTEAFF
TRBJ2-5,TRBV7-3,CASSPGSWGYQETQYF
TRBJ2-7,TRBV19,CATADTNSYEQYF
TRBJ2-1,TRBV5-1,CASSSTSGTSGEQFF
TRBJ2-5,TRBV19,CASSGLGGGTQYF
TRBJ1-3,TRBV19,CASTSRDTSSGNTIYF
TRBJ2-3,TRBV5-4,CASRTSGSFGTDTQYF
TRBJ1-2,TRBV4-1,CASSQVKGGGYTF
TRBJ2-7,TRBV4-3,CASSQDVVSGSAYEQYF
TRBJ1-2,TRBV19,CASTLQGLPLDNYGYTF
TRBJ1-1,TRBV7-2,CASSLQRVGNTEAFF
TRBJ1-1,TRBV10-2,CASSQREITEAFF
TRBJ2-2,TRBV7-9,CAIVGTLSNTGELFF
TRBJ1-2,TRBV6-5,CASRRLTGGYTF
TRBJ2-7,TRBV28,CASSSASTRYYEQYF
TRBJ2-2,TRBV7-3,CASSARPPDGELFF
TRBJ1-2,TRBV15,CATSRDLGANYGYTF
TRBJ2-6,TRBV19,CATYSGRASGANVLTF
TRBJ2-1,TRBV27,CASSFLEGLSSYNEQFF
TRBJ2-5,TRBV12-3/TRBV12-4,CASGYRVQETQYF
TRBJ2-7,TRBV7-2,CASSLGLAGGPARGEQYF
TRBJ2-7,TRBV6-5,CASSYSAGSSYEQYF
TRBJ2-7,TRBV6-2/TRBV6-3,CASSLTGPNYEQYF
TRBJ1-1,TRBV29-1,CSVGAGGSGTEAFF
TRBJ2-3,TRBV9,CASSVAGSTDTQYF
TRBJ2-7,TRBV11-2,CASSSRTSGRPEQYF
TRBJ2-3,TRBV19,CASNGRDTDTQYF
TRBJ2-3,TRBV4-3,CASGGTGSTDTQYF
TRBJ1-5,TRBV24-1,CATSDSQQGAEQPQHF
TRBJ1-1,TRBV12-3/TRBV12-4,CASSPGTNTEAFF
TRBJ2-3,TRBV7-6,CASSLGWGPDTQYF
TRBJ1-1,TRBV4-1,CASSPALSGGTEAFF
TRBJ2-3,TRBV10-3,CAISELRDRQYF
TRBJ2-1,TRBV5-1,CASSPQVSGVYNEQFF
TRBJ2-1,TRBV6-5,CASSYGLAGDYNEQFF
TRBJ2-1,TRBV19,CASSIVGITYNEQFF
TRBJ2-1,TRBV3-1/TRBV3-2,CASSQRDRDNEQFF
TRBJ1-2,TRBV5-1,CASSSDGLLTSGYTF
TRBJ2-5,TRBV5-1,CASSLAGTTQETQYF
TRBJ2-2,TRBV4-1,CASSPPHTGELFF